Here is one T cell receptor (beta chain) with its context. Its antigen remains unidentified. No much larger clonotype is one base removed from it; base qualities were not supplied. Profiling of TCR beta VDJ combinations and CDR3 sequences used genomic DNA as the template. An Illumina HiSeq 2000 was used for TCR repertoire sequencing. From the authors' description of their analysis: TRBV/TRBJ rearrangement plots, CDR3 size and DJ length profiles, and Simpson's diversity index were used to evaluate the repertoires. The immunodominant clone was defined as the most abundant DNA sequence in deep sequencing data. CDR3 amino acid sequences were screened for sharing across subjects and compared with published repertoires and the VDJdb database. Using fastp trimming at Q25 and MiXCR clonotype assembly, TCRdb reanalyzed the public sequencing data and kept in-frame beta chains. One record per CDR3 amino acid sequence lists the most common genes and DNA. The V and J calls were not made by the authors but by TCRdb's processing. The sample table shows roughly 93,000 distinct CDR3 sequences, and 55% to 80% are seen once. The ten largest clones add up to over 55% of the sample.

This sample is part of a study of CD8+CD57+ T cells in acquired aplastic anemia (dated by TCRdb to 2016 to 2019). A note on the overall study: A mean of approximately 3 ug of DNA, ranging from roughly 0.19 to 27.4 ug, was extracted from sorted CD4+ and CD8+ cells. CD8+CD57+ expansion was defined as frequency above the mean frequency observed in healthy subjects. Study-level results and caveats: Patients and healthy controls showed no significant difference in CD8+ Simpson's diversity (P=0.060). Although roughly 29 CD8+ CDR3 sequences were shared by patients and controls, these sequences appeared highly expressed in patients and within the immunodominant clones of patients.

Flow cytometry had shown CD8+CD57+ cell expansion in the patients selected for sequencing. Every patient had severe acquired aplastic anemia, diagnosed using the International Study of Aplastic Anemia and Agranulocytosis and Camitta criteria. At the time blood was sampled, none of the patients had received any therapy. TCR repertoires of sorted CD4+ and CD8+ blood T cells from severe aplastic anemia patients and healthy subjects were deep-sequenced in the study. Patients were enrolled under clinicaltrials.gov protocols 00001620, 01623167, 00001397, 00071045, 00081523 and 00961064 in the USA. Ficoll-Paque density gradient centrifugation was used to isolate peripheral blood mononuclear cells. CD4+ and CD8+ T cells were sorted by FACS or magnetic beads before DNA extraction. This receptor was taken from a human donor with aplastic anemia. The sequenced sample consisted of sorted CD4+, CD8+, or CD8+CD57+ T cells (not recorded which) from PBMCs.

The CDR3 corresponds to CSAMEGADTQYF. The DNA sequence is given as TGCAGTGCTATGGAAGGGGCGGATACGCAGTATTTT. This chain joins TRBV20-1 to TRBJ2-3; the D region possibly corresponds to TRBD1 (5 bases align). The CDR3 numbers 12 residues from cysteine through phenylalanine. CDR3 DNA only is kept here, 36 bases in frame from base 1. CDR1 and CDR2 are read off the germline V gene (reference sequence) as DFQATT and SNEGSKA. V is clipped by 4 bases and J by 6 bases, and the sequence between their germline boundaries is 11 bases long.